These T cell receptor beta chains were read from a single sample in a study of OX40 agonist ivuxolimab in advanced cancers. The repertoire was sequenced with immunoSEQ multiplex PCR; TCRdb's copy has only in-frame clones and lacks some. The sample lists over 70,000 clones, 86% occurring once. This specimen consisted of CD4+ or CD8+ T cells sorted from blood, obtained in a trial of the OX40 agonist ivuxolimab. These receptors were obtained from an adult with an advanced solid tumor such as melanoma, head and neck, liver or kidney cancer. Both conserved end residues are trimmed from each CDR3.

ASSLMRGGFQETQY	TRBV11-2	TRBJ2-5
ASSPAGAGRNQPQH	TRBV7-9	TRBJ1-5
ASSLGQGQGEQY	TRBV7-6	TRBJ2-7
ARSLLRTTSGGIPYEQY	TRBV5-3	TRBJ2-7
ASSLDLLAGVPHEQY	TRBV11-2	TRBJ2-7
SQGENTEAF	TRBV20-1	TRBJ1-1
ASSLSGSYNEQF	TRBV7-9	TRBJ2-1
ASSWEQGPNYGYT	TRBV5-1	TRBJ1-2
AWNPPVGRIGYT	TRBV30	TRBJ1-2
ASSLNRLRSGANVLT	TRBV4-3	TRBJ2-6
ASSQGTGVGYT	TRBV7-9	TRBJ1-2
ASSPDRGSNGYT	TRBV7-2	TRBJ1-2
SVDGEPYNEQF	TRBV29-1	TRBJ2-1
ASRGLDTSGNTIY	TRBV19	TRBJ1-3
ASKRGGTSGNTGELF	TRBV28	TRBJ2-2
ASSEGTGGTYGYT	TRBV6-1	TRBJ1-2
ASSLARASSQETQY	TRBV5-1	TRBJ2-5
ASSFQRTVAPTDTQY	TRBV28	TRBJ2-3
ASSLNGGNQPQH	TRBV7-3	TRBJ1-5
ASSPPLQTDTQY	TRBV18	TRBJ2-3
ASSLGNEQF	TRBV5-4	TRBJ2-1
ASTNRGTETQY	TRBV5-6	TRBJ2-5
ASNGGGHEQY	TRBV6-1	TRBJ2-7
ASSVNQIYGYT	TRBV9	TRBJ1-2
AISEGQGNTIY	TRBV10-3	TRBJ1-3
ASSPDGRSPLH	TRBV19	TRBJ1-6
ASSLPDRQETQY	TRBV23-1	TRBJ2-5
ASSREQGSYEQY	TRBV7-2	TRBJ2-7
ASSLATGGTEAF	TRBV11-1	TRBJ1-1
ASSRSYEQY	TRBV14	TRBJ2-7
SARRGDYEQY	TRBV29-1	TRBJ2-7
ASSSRSAVYNEQF	TRBV7-2	TRBJ2-1
ASSLRGRSSYEQY	TRBV5-1	TRBJ2-7
ASRVARGESPLH	TRBV2	TRBJ1-6
ASSLGRLNTEAF	TRBV11-3	TRBJ1-1
ASSLAIGLAGAQNIQY	TRBV5-6	TRBJ2-4
ASSIGGPGGYT	TRBV5-5	TRBJ1-2
ASSAGGRSGANVLT	TRBV5-4	TRBJ2-6
ASGPRWYRLF	TRBV6-5	TRBJ2-2
ASSFLTTGSHEQY	TRBV6-5	TRBJ2-7
ASSNERQQY	TRBV6-5	TRBJ2-7
ASSLGGGYGYT	TRBV5-6	TRBJ1-2
ASSLEGMNQPQH	TRBV5-1	TRBJ1-5
ASSRTVRPPLYT	TRBV2	TRBJ1-2
AWSLTPRMGYGYT	TRBV30	TRBJ1-2
ASRKLQNTGELF	TRBV19	TRBJ2-2
ASSLEDRVEQY	TRBV7-9	TRBJ2-7
ASSPDLNTGELF	TRBV5-4	TRBJ2-2
ASSRAGQAYNEQF	TRBV6-5	TRBJ2-1
AWSPGGHEQF	TRBV30	TRBJ2-1
ASSPFSSQEAF	TRBV18	TRBJ1-1
ASSPRGRTYEQY	TRBV5-8	TRBJ2-7